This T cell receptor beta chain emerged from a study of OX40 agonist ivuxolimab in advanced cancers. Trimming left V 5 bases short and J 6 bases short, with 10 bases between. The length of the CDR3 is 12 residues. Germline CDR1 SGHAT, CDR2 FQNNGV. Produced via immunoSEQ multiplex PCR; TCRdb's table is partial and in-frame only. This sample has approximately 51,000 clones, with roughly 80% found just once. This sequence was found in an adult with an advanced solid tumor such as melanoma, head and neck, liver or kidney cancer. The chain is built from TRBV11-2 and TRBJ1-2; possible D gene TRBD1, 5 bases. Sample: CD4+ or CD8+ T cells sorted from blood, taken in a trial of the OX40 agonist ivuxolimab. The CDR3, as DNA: TGTGCCAGCAGCAGGTGGGGGAATGGCTACACCTTC. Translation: CASSRWGNGYTF.